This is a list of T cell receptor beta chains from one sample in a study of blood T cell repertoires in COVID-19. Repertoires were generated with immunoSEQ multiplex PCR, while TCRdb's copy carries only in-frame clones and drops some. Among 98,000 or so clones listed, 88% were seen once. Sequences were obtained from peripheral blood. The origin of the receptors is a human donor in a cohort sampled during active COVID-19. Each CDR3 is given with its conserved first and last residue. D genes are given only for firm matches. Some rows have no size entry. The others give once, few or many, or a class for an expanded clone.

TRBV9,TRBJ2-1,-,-,CASAAGGYNEQFF,TGTGCCAGTGCGGCCGGGGGCTACAATGAGCAGTTCTTC
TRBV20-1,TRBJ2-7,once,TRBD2,CSASESGRAYEQYF,TGCAGTGCTAGTGAGAGCGGGAGGGCCTACGAGCAGTACTTC
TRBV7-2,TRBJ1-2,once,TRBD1,CASSLEQGNYGYTF,TGTGCCAGCAGCCTCGAACAGGGGAACTATGGCTACACCTTC
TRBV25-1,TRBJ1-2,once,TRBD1,CASRTGGGMSGYTF,TGTGCCAGCAGGACAGGGGGCGGGATGAGTGGCTACACCTTC
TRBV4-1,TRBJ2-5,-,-,CASSPRVSLYQETQYF,-
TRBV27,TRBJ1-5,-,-,CASSFQGSNQPQHF,TGTGCCAGCAGTTTTCAGGGAAGCAATCAGCCCCAGCATTTT
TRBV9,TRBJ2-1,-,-,CASSVPSAGANEQFF,TGTGCCAGCAGCGTCCCTTCGGCAGGGGCGAATGAGCAGTTCTTC
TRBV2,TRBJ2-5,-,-,CASRPRTGSETQYF,TGTGCCAGCAGGCCCCGAACAGGGTCGGAGACCCAGTACTTC
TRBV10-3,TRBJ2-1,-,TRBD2,CAIRDDSGSISYNEQFF,TGTGCCATCCGGGACGATAGCGGGAGTATCTCCTACAATGAGCAGTTCTTC
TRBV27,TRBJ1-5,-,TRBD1,CASSAGQVSNQPQHF,TGTGCCAGCAGTGCCGGACAGGTTAGCAATCAGCCCCAGCATTTT
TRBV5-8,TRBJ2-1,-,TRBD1,CASSPDRGQGEQFF,TGTGCCAGCAGCCCGGACAGGGGGCAAGGTGAGCAGTTCTTC
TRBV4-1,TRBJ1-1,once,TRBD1,CASSFIGTGEVAFF,TGCGCCAGCAGCTTCATCGGGACAGGGGAAGTGGCTTTCTTT
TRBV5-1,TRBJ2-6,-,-,CASSSGAGANVLTF,TGCGCCAGCAGCTCCGGGGCTGGGGCCAACGTCCTGACTTTC